Detailed here is one T cell receptor beta chain. Antigen: not known. Here immunoSEQ multiplex PCR was the method, and the copy in TCRdb shows in-frame clones only, minus some. The table lists approximately 100,000 clones, about 90% of them singletons. Looked up from germline, CDR1 is LNHNV and CDR2 is YYDKDF (reference sequence). The ends lost 3 bases at V and 5 bases at J; junction bases unmatched: 8. CDR3 length: 15 amino acids. The sample comes from a study of T cell responses to AZD1222 COVID-19 vaccine. Study-wide results and limits: All repertoire sampling was performed exclusively after the peak T cell response.

Source: peripheral blood, taken 28 days after the second AZD1222 dose. The receptor comes from an adult who received the AZD1222 COVID-19 vaccine. The chain carries TRBV15 and TRBJ1-2; TRBD1 matches at 8 bases. The CDR3 bases are TGTGCCACCAGCAGGGACGGACAGGGAGATTATGGCTACACCTTC. It specifies CATSRDGQGDYGYTF.